This entry lists 21 T cell receptor beta chains sequenced from one sample in a study of patients and donors after allogeneic stem cell transplantation. TCRdb reprocessed the RT-PCR reads with MiXCR, giving one entry per CDR3 protein. The repertoire consists of around 200,000 distinct CDR3 sequences, with around two fifths occurring once and the leading ten covering 9.5% to 13%. The specimen was blood, either unsorted or a sorted T cell fraction (not recorded which). The receptors derive from a human donor who was either an allogeneic HSCT recipient or a stem cell or donor lymphocyte infusion donor (not recorded which). It is not recorded whose cells these are; they may come from a transplant donor.

The J gene is TRBJ1-1, the V gene TRBV3-1; no definite D call. This CDR3 contains 16 residues. The germline V gene has CDR1 LGHDT and CDR2 YNNKEL (reference sequence). V lost 0 bases and J lost 1, with 12 bases in between. The CDR3 bases are TGTGCCAGCAGCCAAGATGGTGGGGAGAGGAACACTGAAGCTTTCTTT. Its translation is CASSQDGGERNTEAFF.

This chain connects TRBV5-1 to TRBJ1-1; maybe TRBD1 (5 bases). The CDR3 is 15 residues long. The V gene's germline CDR1 is SGHRS and CDR2 YFSETQ. V gave up 2 bases and J gave up 1 base, with 12 bases separating them. This chain's CDR3 is CASSFGTWGNTEAFF. The CDR3 nucleotides read TGCGCCAGCAGCTTCGGGACGTGGGGGAACACTGAAGCTTTCTTT.

The chain recombines TRBV5-6 with TRBJ2-5; a possible D gene is TRBD2 (6 bases). V lost 3 bases to trimming and J lost 4 bases, with 16 bases between them. CDR1 and CDR2 from the germline V gene are SGHDT and YYEEEE. This CDR3 comprises 15 residues. CDR3 bases: TGTGCCAGCAGCTATCTAGCGCCGTTAGGAGAGACCCAGTACTTC. Translation: CASSYLAPLGETQYF.

The chain uses TRBV2 and TRBJ2-5; D perhaps matches TRBD2 (6 bases). The CDR3 spans 13 residues. Trimming cost V 7 bases and J 5 bases, with 14 bases left between them. CDR1 and CDR2 (germline): SNHLY, FYNNEI. CDR3 nucleotides: TGTGCCAGCATATTCGCAGGGAGGGAGACCCAGTACTTC. This encodes CASIFAGRETQYF. The whole variable domain, remainder taken from reference TRBV2 and TRBJ2-5, is EPEVTQTPSHQVTQMGQEVILRCVPISNHLYFYWYRQILGQKVEFLVSFYNNEISEKSEIFDDQFSVERPDGSNFTLKIRSTKLEDSAMYFCASIFAGRETQYFGPGTRLLVL.

This clonotype came up a few times. V usage is TRBV29-1 and J usage is TRBJ1-1; D remains ambiguous. The V gene lost 5 bases and the J gene lost 0 bases, with 16 bases spanning the gap. The germline V gene encodes CDR1 SQVTM and CDR2 ANQGSEA. CDR3 length equals 15 residues. Here the CDR3 reads CSVRVRGNMNTEAFF. The DNA for the CDR3 is TGCAGCGTTCGAGTTAGAGGTAACATGAACACTGAAGCTTTCTTT. The variable domain in full, completed from reference TRBV29-1 and TRBJ1-1, reads SAVISQKPSRDICQRGTSLTIQCQVDSQVTMMFWYRQQPGQSLTLIATANQGSEATYESGFVIDKFPISRPNLTFSTLTVSNMSPEDSSIYLCSVRVRGNMNTEAFFGQGTRLTVV.

The genes are TRBV4-1 and TRBJ2-6, with D perhaps TRBD1 (6 bases). This CDR3 is built from 18 residues. V lost 0 bases to trimming and J lost 1 base, with 13 bases between them. In germline, CDR1 is MGHRA, CDR2 YSYEKL. The CDR3 region is CASSQELRGASGANVLTF. The CDR3 bases are TGCGCCAGCAGCCAAGAGCTCAGGGGCGCATCTGGGGCCAACGTCCTGACTTTC.

This rearrangement joins TRBV5-1 to TRBJ2-7; D remains unclear. The CDR3 length is 14 residues. Trimming removed 0 bases from V and 2 bases from J, with 9 bases in between. The germline gives CDR1 SGHRS, CDR2 YFSETQ. CDR3 in amino acids: CASSLGTAPYEQYF. CDR3 nucleotide sequence: TGCGCCAGCAGCTTGGGGACGGCGCCCTACGAGCAGTACTTC.

This clonotype turned up a few times. The chain uses TRBV29-1 and TRBJ1-2; D is unclear. The CDR3 loop spans 14 amino acids. CDR1 and CDR2 from the germline V gene are SQVTM and ANQGSEA. Trimming stripped 3 bases from V and 0 bases from J, with 11 bases between. Written as DNA, the CDR3 is TGCAGCGTTGATAGGACGGAGGCTAACTATGGCTACACCTTC. Translation: CSVDRTEANYGYTF.

The chain combines TRBV3-1 with TRBJ1-2, with D maybe TRBD1 (5 bases). Trimming took off 4 bases at V and 4 bases at J, with 13 bases between the two ends. This CDR3 has 14 residues. Germline CDR1 LGHDT, CDR2 YNNKEL (reference sequence). In nucleotides, the CDR3 is TGTGCCAGCAGCCCCGTACGGAGGGGCTATGGCTACACCTTC. It codes for CASSPVRRGYGYTF.

The chain has TRBV6-2 or TRBV6-3 and TRBJ2-1, with no clear D. CDR3 length: 15 residues. CDR1 is MNHEY, CDR2 SVGEGT, per germline. V shed 6 bases and J shed 5 bases, with 17 bases lying between them. This chain's CDR3 is CASSPPIPTHNEQFF. For the CDR3, the DNA is TGTGCCAGCAGCCCTCCGATCCCCACCCACAATGAGCAGTTCTTC.

The chain joins TRBV5-1 to TRBJ1-4; 10 bases match TRBD1. The CDR3 is 21 residues long. After removal of 0 bases from V and 0 bases from J, the junction contained 14 bases not matched to a gene. Germline V gives CDR1 SGHRS, CDR2 YFSETQ. CDR3 bases: TGCGCCAGCAGCTTGGCCACCTCGTGGGGACAGGGGACCTCAACTAATGAAAAACTGTTTTTT. Translating it yields CASSLATSWGQGTSTNEKLFF.

This chain links TRBV18 with TRBJ1-2; TRBD1 matches 7 bases. CDR3 length: 14 residues. CDR1 KGHSH and CDR2 LQKENI come from the germline V gene. The J segment lost 5 bases and the V segment lost 2 bases, leaving 5 bases of the junction unmatched. CDR3 in amino acids: CASSPWDRPYGYTF. The CDR3 DNA follows: TGTGCCAGCTCACCATGGGACAGACCATATGGCTACACCTTC.

This clonotype was seen more than once but under ten times. The genes are TRBV9 and TRBJ1-2; TRBD1 matches 10 bases. The CDR3 sequence is 14 residues long. V gave up 0 bases and J gave up 7 bases; unmatched junction bases: 3. CDR1 and CDR2 (germline): SGDLS, YYNGEE. In nucleotides, the CDR3 is TGTGCCAGCAGCGTAGCGGGACAGGGGTTTGGCTACACCTTC. Protein: CASSVAGQGFGYTF.

This rearrangement joins TRBV5-6 to TRBJ2-7; possible D gene TRBD2, 5 bases. The CDR3 totals 13 residues. V lost 6 bases to trimming and J lost 3 bases, with 13 bases between them. Germline values: CDR1 SGHDT, CDR2 YYEEEE. In DNA, the CDR3 is TGTGCCAGCACTCGAGGACTCAGCTACGAGCAGTACTTC. Protein product: CASTRGLSYEQYF.

V gene TRBV4-1 combines with J gene TRBJ1-6, with D possibly TRBD1 on 5 matching bases. The CDR3 extends over 18 amino acids. Germline values: CDR1 MGHRA, CDR2 YSYEKL. Trimming took off 3 bases at V and 7 bases at J, with 22 bases between the two ends. CDR3 sequence reads: CASSQGYQGPLRNSPLHF. CDR3 nucleotides: TGCGCCAGCAGCCAGGGATATCAGGGACCCCTGCGCAATTCACCCCTCCACTTT.

V and J are TRBV6-2 or TRBV6-3 and TRBJ2-6, with D tentatively TRBD2 (6 bases). V was pared by 6 bases and J by 1 base, with 25 bases between. This CDR3 contains 20 residues. From germline, CDR1 is MNHEY and CDR2 SVGEGT. CDR3 protein: CASRTDSLGQGGSGANVLTF. CDR3 bases: TGTGCCAGCAGAACAGATTCGTTGGGGCAGGGAGGTTCTGGGGCCAACGTCCTGACTTTC.

Only a few counts were recorded for this clonotype. The chain combines TRBV30 with TRBJ1-2, with 7 bases fitting TRBD1. CDR1 GTSNPN and CDR2 SVGIG come from the germline V gene (reference sequence). Germline trimming cut 4 bases from V and 7 bases from J; bases unmatched to any gene: 12. The CDR3 consists of 14 residues. CDR3 amino acids: CAWTRTRDSSGYTF. The CDR3 DNA reads TGTGCCTGGACTCGAACGAGGGACAGCTCTGGCTACACCTTC. Drawing the rest from reference TRBV30 and TRBJ1-2, the complete variable domain is SQTIHQWPATLVQPVGSPLSLECTVEGTSNPNLYWYRQAAGRGLQLLFYSVGIGQISSEVPQNLSASRPQDRQFILSSKKLLLSDSGFYLCAWTRTRDSSGYTFGSGTRLTVV.

V is TRBV7-2 and J is TRBJ1-1; no clear D. The CDR3 has 9 amino acids. Looked up from germline, CDR1 is SGHTA and CDR2 is FQGNSA. The CDR3 sequence: CVGVTEAFF. Written as DNA, the CDR3 is TGTGTTGGGGTCACTGAAGCTTTCTTT.

This chain joins TRBV6-6 and TRBJ2-2, with no clear D. Germline loops: CDR1 MNHNY, CDR2 SVGAGI (reference sequence). The CDR3 covers 14 residues. V was shortened by 8 bases and J by 5 bases, with 15 bases between the two germline ends. This chain's CDR3 is CASGERAGTGELFF. DNA for the CDR3: TGTGCCAGCGGTGAAAGGGCCGGAACCGGGGAGCTGTTTTTT.

This clonotype appeared once. This chain joins TRBV28 and TRBJ1-5; D may be TRBD1 (6 bases). This CDR3 contains 13 residues. Trimming removed 6 bases from V and 6 bases from J, with 12 bases in between. Germline CDR1 reads MDHEN; CDR2 reads SYDVKM. In DNA, the CDR3 is TGTGCCAGCAGGGGGGCGGGGTTTCAGCCCCAGCATTTT. Translated, it gives CASRGAGFQPQHF.

The chain carries TRBV28 and TRBJ2-7, with D uncertain. V lost 2 bases and J 5 bases, leaving 4 bases between the germline ends. This CDR3 comprises 11 residues. Germline loops: CDR1 MDHEN, CDR2 SYDVKM. As DNA, the CDR3 is TGTGCCAGCAGTTTAATCGACGAGCAGTACTTC. Encoded protein: CASSLIDEQYF.